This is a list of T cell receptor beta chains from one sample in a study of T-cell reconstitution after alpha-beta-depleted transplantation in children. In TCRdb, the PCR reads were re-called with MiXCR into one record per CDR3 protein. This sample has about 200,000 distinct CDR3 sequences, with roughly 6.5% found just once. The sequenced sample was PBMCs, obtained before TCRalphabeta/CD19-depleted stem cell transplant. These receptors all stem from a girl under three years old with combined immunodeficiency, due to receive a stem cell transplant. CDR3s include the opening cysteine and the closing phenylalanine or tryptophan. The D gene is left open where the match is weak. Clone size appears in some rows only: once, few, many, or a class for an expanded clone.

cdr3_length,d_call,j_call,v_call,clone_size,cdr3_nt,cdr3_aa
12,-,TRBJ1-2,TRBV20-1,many,TGCAGTGCTAGTAAGGAGATCTATGGCTACACCTTC,CSASKEIYGYTF
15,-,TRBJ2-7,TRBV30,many,TGTGCCTGGAGTGTACTACGAGACACCCTTGGGGAGCAGTACTTC,CAWSVLRDTLGEQYF
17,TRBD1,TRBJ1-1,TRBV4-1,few,TGCGCCAGCAGCCGACTTAAGACAGGGCCGCCGAACACTGAAGCTTTCTTT,CASSRLKTGPPNTEAFF
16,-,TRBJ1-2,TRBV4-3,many,TGCGCCAGCAGCCAAGAAGGAAGACAAAATAACTATGGCTACACCTTC,CASSQEGRQNNYGYTF
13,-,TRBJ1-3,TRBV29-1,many,TGCAGCGTCCCCGGGACCTCTGGAAACACCATATATTTT,CSVPGTSGNTIYF
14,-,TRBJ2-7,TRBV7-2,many,TGTGCCAGCAGCTTAGACTGGACAGTTGGCGAGCAGTACTTC,CASSLDWTVGEQYF
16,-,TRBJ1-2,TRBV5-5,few,TGTGCCAGCAGCTTGCGGGGGGACGGAGGTCCTTATGGCTACACCTTC,CASSLRGDGGPYGYTF
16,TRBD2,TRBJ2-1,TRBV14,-,TGTGCCAGCAGCCCATCCGGTAGCGGGAACTACAATGAGCAGTTCTTC,CASSPSGSGNYNEQFF
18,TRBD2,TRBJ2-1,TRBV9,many,TGTGCCAGCAGCGTATTTCCCCGAGATCGGGGGGGAGACAATGAGCAGTTCTTC,CASSVFPRDRGGDNEQFF
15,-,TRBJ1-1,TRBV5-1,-,TGCGCCAGCAGGTTCATCGGGGCGGCGAACACTGAAGCTTTCTTT,CASRFIGAANTEAFF
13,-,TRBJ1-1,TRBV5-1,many,TGCGCCAGCCGGACTCTGGGGACTACTGAAGCTTTCTTT,CASRTLGTTEAFF
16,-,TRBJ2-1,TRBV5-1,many,TGCGCCAGCACAACGGGCGATCCCTCCCCCTACAATGAGCAGTTCTTC,CASTTGDPSPYNEQFF
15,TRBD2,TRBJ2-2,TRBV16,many,TGTGCCAGCACCCACCTAGCGGGGGACACCGGGGAGCTGTTTTTT,CASTHLAGDTGELFF
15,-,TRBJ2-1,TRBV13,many,TGTGCCAGCAGCTTAAGTTCGCCTGAGGAGAATGAGCAGTTCTTC,CASSLSSPEENEQFF
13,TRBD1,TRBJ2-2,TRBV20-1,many,TGCAGCAAGGGACAGGAGGGGCCCGGGGAGCTGTTTTTT,CSKGQEGPGELFF
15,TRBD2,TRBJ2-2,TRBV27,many,TGTGCCAGCAGTTTTCTGGGGGAGGGCACCGGGGAGCTGTTTTTT,CASSFLGEGTGELFF
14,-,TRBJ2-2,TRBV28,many,TGTGCCAGCAGTTTAATGGGTAACACCGGGGAGCTGTTTTTT,CASSLMGNTGELFF
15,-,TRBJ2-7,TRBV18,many,TGTGCCAGCTCACCAGACAGGCGACTCCCTAACGAGCAGTACTTC,CASSPDRRLPNEQYF
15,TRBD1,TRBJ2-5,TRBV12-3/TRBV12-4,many,TGTGCCAGCACCCTTGACGGACAGGGCGAAGAGACCCAGTACTTC,CASTLDGQGEETQYF
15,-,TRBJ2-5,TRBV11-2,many,TGTGCCAGCAGCTTTTGGGAGACCCTCCAAGAGACCCAGTACTTC,CASSFWETLQETQYF
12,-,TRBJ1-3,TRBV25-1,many,TGTGCCAGCAGTGCGCACGGAAACACCATATATTTT,CASSAHGNTIYF
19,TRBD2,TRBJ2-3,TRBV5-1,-,TGCGCCAGCAGCTTGGGGACTAGCGGGAGGTCAACCGGCACAGATACGCAGTATTTT,CASSLGTSGRSTGTDTQYF
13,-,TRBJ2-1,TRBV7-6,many,TGTGCCAGCAGCTCCCCCCGAATCAATGAGCAGTTCTTC,CASSSPRINEQFF
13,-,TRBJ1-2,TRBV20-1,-,TGCAGTGTAGACCCCAGGGCTAACTATGGCTACACCTTC,CSVDPRANYGYTF
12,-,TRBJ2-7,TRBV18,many,TGTGCCAGCTCACCACCCAGCTACGAGCAGTACTTC,CASSPPSYEQYF
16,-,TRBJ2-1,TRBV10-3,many,TGTGCCATCAGGACACCGGGGCACTGGGCCTACAATGAGCAGTTCTTC,CAIRTPGHWAYNEQFF
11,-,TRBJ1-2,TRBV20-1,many,TGCAGTGCTACAGATAACTATGGCTACACCTTC,CSATDNYGYTF
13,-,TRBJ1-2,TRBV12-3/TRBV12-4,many,TGTGCCAGCAGTTTAGTCCCCTCTTATGGCTACACCTTC,CASSLVPSYGYTF
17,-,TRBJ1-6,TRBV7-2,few,TGTGCCAGCAGATATAATGCCAGGGGCAGTATGGATTCACCCCTCCACTTT,CASRYNARGSMDSPLHF
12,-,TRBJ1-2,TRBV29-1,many,TGCAGCGTTGTTGACAGGTCCTATGGCTACACCTTC,CSVVDRSYGYTF
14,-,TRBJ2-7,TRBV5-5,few,TGTGCCAGCAGCCCCTCCACAGGCCACTACGAGCAGTACTTC,CASSPSTGHYEQYF
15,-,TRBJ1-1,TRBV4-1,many,TGCGCCAGCAGCATCCGACAGGAGCTCAACGTCGAAGCTTTCTTT,CASSIRQELNVEAFF
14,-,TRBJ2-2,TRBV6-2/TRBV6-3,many,TGTGCCAGCAGTTATTGGCAGGCCACCGGGGAGCTGTTTTTT,CASSYWQATGELFF
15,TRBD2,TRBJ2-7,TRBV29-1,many,TGCAGCGTCCCCGGGACTAGCGGGAGCTCCTACGAGCAGTACTTC,CSVPGTSGSSYEQYF
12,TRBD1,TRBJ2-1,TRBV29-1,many,TGCAGCGCCGGACAGGGTTCACCTGAGCAGTTCTTC,CSAGQGSPEQFF
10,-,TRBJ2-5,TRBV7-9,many,TGTGCCAGCAGCTTGGAGACCCAGTACTTC,CASSLETQYF
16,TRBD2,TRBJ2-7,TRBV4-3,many,TGCGCCAGCAGCCAAGATTTGACTAGCGGGGGCTACGAGCAGTACTTC,CASSQDLTSGGYEQYF
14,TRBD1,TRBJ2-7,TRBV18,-,TGTGCCAGCTCCCCTCTGGACAGGGTGTACGAGCAGTACTTC,CASSPLDRVYEQYF
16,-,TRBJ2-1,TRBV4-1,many,TGCGCCAGCAGCCTCGGCGAGCGGAGCTCCTACAATGAGCAGTTCTTC,CASSLGERSSYNEQFF
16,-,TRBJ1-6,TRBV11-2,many,TGTGCCAGCAGCCACAGCGCCGGGAGAAGTTTTTCACCCCTCCACTTT,CASSHSAGRSFSPLHF
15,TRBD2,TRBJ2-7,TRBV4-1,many,TGCGCCAGCAGCCAAGCCCACCCTGGGGGGGAATGGCAGTACTTC,CASSQAHPGGEWQYF
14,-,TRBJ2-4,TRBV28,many,TGTGCCAGCGCCCGCGCGGACCAACAAAACATTCAGTACTTC,CASARADQQNIQYF
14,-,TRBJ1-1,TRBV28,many,TGTGCCAGCAGTTTATTATGGGTTGACACTGAAGCTTTCTTT,CASSLLWVDTEAFF
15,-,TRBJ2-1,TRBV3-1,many,TGTGCCAGCAGCCAAGATCAATCTCCATACAATGAGCAGTTCTTC,CASSQDQSPYNEQFF
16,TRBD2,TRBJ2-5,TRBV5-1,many,TGCGCCAGCAGCCGAGGCCTAGCGGGGGGGCAAGAGACCCAGTACTTC,CASSRGLAGGQETQYF
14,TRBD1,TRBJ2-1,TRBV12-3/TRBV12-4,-,TGTGCCAGCAGCCCGGGACAGGGGGACAATGAGCAGTTCTTC,CASSPGQGDNEQFF
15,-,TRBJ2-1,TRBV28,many,TGTGCCAGCAGTCCCCGGTCGCAGTTTTTGGATGAGCAGTTCTTC,CASSPRSQFLDEQFF
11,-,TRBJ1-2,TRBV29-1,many,TGCAGCGGGATGACAGAGTATGGCTACACCTTC,CSGMTEYGYTF
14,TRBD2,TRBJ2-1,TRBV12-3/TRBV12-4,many,TGTGCCAGCAGTAGCGGGAGCTCCTACAATGAGCAGTTCTTC,CASSSGSSYNEQFF
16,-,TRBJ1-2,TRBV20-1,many,TGCAGTGCTAGAGAGAGGGCAGGCCAGACTAACTATGGCTACACCTTC,CSARERAGQTNYGYTF
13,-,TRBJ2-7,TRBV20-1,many,TGCAGTGCTAGCGGGACTTCCTTCTACGAGCAGTACTTC,CSASGTSFYEQYF
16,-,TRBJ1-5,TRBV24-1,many,TGTGCCACCAGTGAGCCAGGGTCCCAAGGCAATCAGCCCCAGCATTTT,CATSEPGSQGNQPQHF
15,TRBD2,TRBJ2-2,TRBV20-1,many,TGCAGTGCTAGATCTAGCGGGGCGTACACCGGGGAGCTGTTTTTT,CSARSSGAYTGELFF
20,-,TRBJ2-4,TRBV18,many,TGTGCCAGCTCACCACCCAGGGAGCGACAGGATATGATAGCCAAAAACATTCAGTACTTC,CASSPPRERQDMIAKNIQYF
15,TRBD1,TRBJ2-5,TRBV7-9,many,TGTGCCAGCAGCTCACCACAGGGGGCAGTGGAGACCCAGTACTTC,CASSSPQGAVETQYF
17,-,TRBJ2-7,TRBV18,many,TGTGCCAGCTCACCACCCATTCCAGGAGGAGTAGTCTACGAGCAGTACTTC,CASSPPIPGGVVYEQYF
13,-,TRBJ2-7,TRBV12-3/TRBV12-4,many,TGTGCCAGCAGTTTAGCCGACGGGGACGAGCAGTACTTC,CASSLADGDEQYF